The 29 T cell receptor beta chains below were found in one sample sequenced in a study of T cell responses to AZD1222 COVID-19 vaccine. The protocol was immunoSEQ multiplex PCR, while the TCRdb copy is restricted to in-frame clones and leaves out a portion. The sample has about 99,000 clones; roughly 90% are singletons. The source material was peripheral blood, sampled on day 0 of AZD1222 vaccination. The receptor set was obtained from an adult in good health.

This rearrangement joins TRBV4-1 to TRBJ2-7, with D possibly matching TRBD2 (5 bases). This CDR3 has 12 amino acids. Germline CDR1 MGHRA, CDR2 YSYEKL. V lost 1 base and J lost 7, with 8 bases in between. CDR3 protein: CASSQVTGEQYF. The DNA of the CDR3 is TGCGCCAGCAGCCAAGTAACGGGGGAGCAGTACTTC.

The J gene is TRBJ2-4, the V gene TRBV5-4, with a weak D call TRBD1 (6 bases). The CDR3 is made up of 13 amino acids. From germline, CDR1 is SGHNT and CDR2 YYREEE (reference sequence). V was trimmed by 5 bases and J by 9 bases, leaving 15 bases between them. The CDR3 DNA reads as TGTGCCAGCAGTACAGGGATGGAGAGCATTCAGTACTTC. It translates to CASSTGMESIQYF.

The V and J genes are TRBV4-1 and TRBJ2-7, with a tentative D call TRBD1 (6 bases). Germline CDR1 MGHRA, CDR2 YSYEKL. This CDR3 spans 16 amino acids. V was clipped by 4 bases and J by 3 bases, with 19 bases between them. The DNA of the CDR3 is TGCGCCAGCAGCCCCCGTGCAACAGGGATAGGCTACGAGCAGTACTTC. As protein: CASSPRATGIGYEQYF.

The CDR3 region has the DNA TGTGCCAGCAGCCTGGGGCGGGTCGTGGGCGATACGCAGTATTTT. Protein: CASSLGRVVGDTQYF. V usage is TRBV5-6 and J usage is TRBJ2-3; perhaps D is TRBD1 or TRBD2 (5 bases each). In germline, CDR1 is SGHDT, CDR2 YYEEEE. The CDR3 extends over 15 amino acids. Trimming took 4 bases from V and 6 from J, leaving 18 bases between them. The entire variable domain, with the rest obtained from reference TRBV5-6 and TRBJ2-3, is as follows: DAGVTQSPTHLIKTRGQQVTLRCSPKSGHDTVSWYQQALGQGPQFIFQYYEEEERQRGNFPDRFSGHQFPNYSSELNVNALLLGDSALYLCASSLGRVVGDTQYFGPGTRLTVL.

This chain connects TRBV10-1 to TRBJ2-3, with D possibly TRBD2 on 5 matching bases. The CDR3 is 12 residues long. The ends were cut back, 6 bases at V and 2 bases at J, with 6 bases in the middle. The germline V gene encodes CDR1 WNHNN and CDR2 SYGVQD (reference sequence). The CDR3 region is CASRGATDTQYF. The CDR3 DNA is TGCGCCAGCAGGGGAGCCACAGATACGCAGTATTTT.

The rearrangement joins TRBV4-1 to TRBJ2-3; perhaps D is TRBD1 or TRBD2 (5 bases each). Looked up from germline, CDR1 is MGHRA and CDR2 is YSYEKL. V was pared by 1 base and J by 3 bases, with 8 bases between. This CDR3 region has 14 residues. The CDR3 is CASSQGWGTDTQYF. Written as DNA, the CDR3 is TGCGCCAGCAGCCAAGGCTGGGGGACAGATACGCAGTATTTT.

This sequence joins TRBV19 and TRBJ2-2; no clear D gene. The CDR3 spans 12 residues. Trimming took 3 bases from V and 6 from J, leaving 5 bases between them. CDR1 and CDR2 from the germline V gene are LNHDA and SQIVND (reference sequence). The CDR3 sequence is CASSIVAGELFF. The CDR3 coding sequence is TGTGCCAGTAGTATTGTGGCCGGGGAGCTGTTTTTT.

The rearrangement links TRBV2 to TRBJ1-1; D call uncertain. CDR3 length: 15 amino acids. From germline, CDR1 is SNHLY and CDR2 FYNNEI. The V gene lost 2 bases and the J gene lost 0 bases, with 10 bases spanning the gap. The CDR3 DNA sequence: TGTGCCAGCAGTGAAATGTCAGTTATGAACACTGAAGCTTTCTTT. This encodes CASSEMSVMNTEAFF.

This chain joins TRBV9 and TRBJ1-3; 7 bases fit TRBD1. The ends lost 0 bases at V and 0 bases at J; junction bases unmatched: 6. Germline assignment: CDR1 SGDLS and CDR2 YYNGEE. The CDR3 spans 17 residues. CDR3 DNA sequence: TGTGCCAGCAGCGTAGCTCAGGGGGGCACCTCTGGAAACACCATATATTTT. It translates to CASSVAQGGTSGNTIYF.

V and J are TRBV3-1 (or the pseudogene TRBV3-2) and TRBJ1-1; D unclear. The CDR3 totals 14 residues. V lost 4 bases and J 2 bases, leaving 11 bases between the germline ends. The V gene's germline CDR1 is LGHDT and CDR2 YNNKEL (reference sequence). The CDR3 region has the DNA TGTGCCAGCAGCCTTTTGGAGGTAAACACTGAAGCTTTCTTT. Translation gives CASSLLEVNTEAFF.

This clone is a singleton in its sample. The final CDR3 position lacks the conserved phenylalanine or tryptophan, pointing to a likely read error. This rearrangement joins TRBV10-3 to TRBJ1-6, with 7 bases lining up with TRBD1. From germline, CDR1 is ENHRY and CDR2 SYGVKD. The ends lost 10 bases at V and 5 bases at J; junction bases unmatched: 14. CDR3 length: 16 residues. Here the CDR3 reads CATAAGGWMDNSPLHL. DNA of the CDR3: TGTGCCACCGCGGCAGGGGGTTGGATGGATAATTCACCCCTCCACCTT.

The chain employs TRBV14 and TRBJ2-1; the match to TRBD2 covers 10 bases. Germline V lookup: CDR1 SGHDN, CDR2 FVKESK. The CDR3 consists of 15 residues. V shed 1 base, J shed 6 bases, and the junction held 3 bases outside the gene matches. The CDR3 region is CASSQAERGGNEQFF. Written as DNA, the CDR3 is TGTGCCAGCAGCCAAGCGGAGCGGGGGGGCAATGAGCAGTTCTTC.

This clone was recorded a few times. The chain employs TRBV5-6 and TRBJ1-1; D is uncertain. CDR3 length: 14 amino acids. The V end was cut by 0 bases, the J end by 6 bases, with 12 bases between. Germline V CDR1 and CDR2: SGHDT, YYEEEE. CDR3 sequence (DNA): TGTGCCAGCAGCTTGGCGGATTACATAGCTGAAGCTTTCTTT. Its protein is CASSLADYIAEAFF. Full variable domain (missing parts from reference TRBV5-6 and TRBJ1-1): DAGVTQSPTHLIKTRGQQVTLRCSPKSGHDTVSWYQQALGQGPQFIFQYYEEEERQRGNFPDRFSGHQFPNYSSELNVNALLLGDSALYLCASSLADYIAEAFFGQGTRLTVV.

The chain recombines TRBV7-9 with TRBJ1-5; 11 bases line up with TRBD1. Per the germline V gene, CDR1 is SEHNR and CDR2 is FQNEAQ (reference sequence). V trimming: 5 bases; J trimming: 4 bases; junction bases outside the gene matches: 4. The length of the CDR3 is 15 residues. The CDR3 reads CASSPGQGANQPQHF. The CDR3 DNA reads TGTGCCAGCAGCCCCGGACAGGGGGCTAATCAGCCCCAGCATTTT.

This clone was detected only once. This chain joins TRBV6-5 and TRBJ1-1; D unclear. CDR1 is MNHEY and CDR2 is SVGAGI in the germline V gene. Trimming left V 1 base short and J 7 bases short, with 10 bases between. CDR3 length equals 13 residues. CDR3 protein: CASSYWEEVEAFF. Here the CDR3 DNA reads TGTGCCAGCAGTTACTGGGAAGAAGTTGAAGCTTTCTTT.

This chain links TRBV15 with TRBJ1-2; 10 bases match TRBD1. The CDR3 extends over 14 amino acids. Germline V lookup: CDR1 LNHNV, CDR2 YYDKDF (reference sequence). The ends lost 3 bases at V and 3 bases at J; junction bases unmatched: 1. CDR3 region: CATSRDRGDYGYTF. The CDR3 nucleotides read TGTGCCACCAGCAGGGACAGGGGGGACTATGGCTACACCTTC.

The CDR3 loop reads CASSLIGQGRPFYGYTF. The CDR3 nucleotides read TGTGCCAGCAGTTTAATCGGACAGGGGCGCCCTTTCTATGGCTACACCTTC. The chain links TRBV27 to TRBJ1-2, with 9 nucleotides matching TRBD1. Germline loops: CDR1 MNHEY, CDR2 SMNVEV (reference sequence). V trimming: 2 bases; J trimming: 4 bases; junction bases outside the gene matches: 11. The CDR3 consists of 17 residues.

This chain joins TRBV6-5 and TRBJ2-7; TRBD2 matches at 9 bases. With V trimmed by 2 bases and J by 5 bases, 10 bases remained unmatched. The CDR3 is 16 residues long. Germline values: CDR1 MNHEY, CDR2 SVGAGI. CDR3 DNA sequence: TGTGCCAGCAGTTACCGCGCGGCGGGGGGGCTGGACGAGCAGTACTTC. Translating gives CASSYRAAGGLDEQYF.

V gene TRBV7-8 combines with J gene TRBJ2-4; 8 bases map to TRBD2. After removal of 1 base from V and 6 bases from J, the junction contained 8 bases not matched to a gene. The CDR3 totals 16 residues. Germline V gene data show CDR1 as SGHVS and CDR2 as FQNEAQ. DNA for the CDR3: TGTGCCAGCAGCTTAGGACCGGGGGGGCGTAGAAACATTCAGTACTTC. This codes for CASSLGPGGRRNIQYF.

The chain combines TRBV5-5 with TRBJ1-4; 7 bases agree with TRBD1. This CDR3 is built from 13 residues. V shed 4 bases, J shed 7 bases, and the junction held 4 bases outside the gene matches. The germline gives CDR1 SGHKS, CDR2 YYEKEE (reference sequence). For the CDR3, the DNA is TGTGCCAGCAGCGACAGGGTCGGTGAAAAACTGTTTTTT. Its translation: CASSDRVGEKLFF. The whole variable domain, filled in from reference TRBV5-5 and TRBJ1-4, reads DAGVTQSPTHLIKTRGQQVTLRCSPISGHKSVSWYQQVLGQGPQFIFQYYEKEERGRGNFPDRFSARQFPNYSSELNVNALLLGDSALYLCASSDRVGEKLFFGSGTQLSVL.

This sequence joins TRBV14 and TRBJ1-4; tentative D call: TRBD1 (5 bases). The CDR3 runs 17 residues. Trimming pared 4 bases from V and 3 bases from J, leaving 18 bases between. Looked up from germline, CDR1 is SGHDN and CDR2 is FVKESK. The CDR3: CASSPRWGTDPNEKLFF. The CDR3 nucleotides are TGTGCCAGCAGCCCTCGGTGGGGCACAGACCCTAATGAAAAACTGTTTTTT.

The rearrangement joins TRBV6-5 to TRBJ2-3; D is undetermined. The CDR3 totals 14 residues. Trimming removed 8 bases from V and 2 bases from J, with 14 bases in between. Germline V gene sequence: CDR1 MNHEY, CDR2 SVGAGI. The CDR3 coding sequence is TGTGCCAGCCACCCAATTTACCTCACAGATACGCAGTATTTT. Protein: CASHPIYLTDTQYF.

This clone was seen a handful of times. The chain carries TRBV10-3 and TRBJ1-1; 7 nucleotides agree with TRBD1. Unmatched junction bases numbered 9, after V lost 8 bases and J lost 3 bases. The germline V gene encodes CDR1 ENHRY and CDR2 SYGVKD. This CDR3 has 14 amino acids. The DNA of the CDR3 is TGTGCCATCGGGGCAAGGGGGCGGGACACTGAAGCTTTCTTT. Its protein product is CAIGARGRDTEAFF.

The chain joins TRBV9 to TRBJ2-3; maybe TRBD1 (6 bases). The V gene's germline CDR1 is SGDLS and CDR2 YYNGEE. Trimming removed 3 bases at V and 3 bases at J, with 17 bases between. This CDR3 spans 16 amino acids. The CDR3 loop reads CASSGKAGVRTDTQYF. DNA of the CDR3: TGTGCCAGCAGCGGGAAGGCAGGGGTAAGGACAGATACGCAGTATTTT.

The CDR3 region has the DNA TGTGCCAGCAGTACCGGGACAGAGTCATATGGCTACACCTTC. This sequence encodes CASSTGTESYGYTF. The chain employs TRBV6-5 and TRBJ1-2, with 7 bases matching TRBD1. The CDR3 length is 14 residues. Germline V CDR1 and CDR2: MNHEY, SVGAGI. V was pared by 5 bases and J by 5 bases, with 8 bases of the junction left unmatched.

V and J are TRBV18 and TRBJ2-1; 7 bases align to TRBD2. There are 15 residues in the CDR3. V trimming: 1 base; J trimming: 0 bases; junction bases outside the gene matches: 0. The germline V gene has CDR1 KGHSH and CDR2 LQKENI. DNA for the CDR3: TGTGCCAGCTCACCACAGCGGGACTCCTACAATGAGCAGTTCTTC. Its translation: CASSPQRDSYNEQFF. Filled out from reference TRBV18 and TRBJ2-1, the complete variable domain reads NAGVMQNPRHLVRRRGQEARLRCSPMKGHSHVYWYRQLPEEGLKFMVYLQKENIIDESGMPKERFSAEFPKEGPSILRIQQVVRGDSAAYFCASSPQRDSYNEQFFGPGTRLTVL.

J is TRBJ2-3 and V is TRBV5-4; 9 bases fit TRBD1. The CDR3 is 14 residues long. The V segment lost 3 bases and the J segment 5 bases; nucleotides outside the gene matches: 4. Germline V CDR1 and CDR2: SGHNT, YYREEE (reference sequence). CDR3 DNA sequence: TGTGCCAGCAGCTCCAGACAGGGGGGAGATACGCAGTATTTT. The encoded protein is CASSSRQGGDTQYF.

This sequence joins TRBV18 and TRBJ2-7; possibly TRBD1 for D (6 bases). The germline V gene encodes CDR1 KGHSH and CDR2 LQKENI. This CDR3 is 13 amino acids long. Trimming stripped 9 bases from V and 1 base from J, with 13 bases between. The chain's CDR3 is CASSVGASYEQYF. The CDR3 DNA reads TGTGCCAGTTCAGTGGGGGCTTCCTACGAGCAGTACTTC.

The chain employs TRBV23-1 and TRBJ1-3; 7 nucleotides align to TRBD1. TRBV23-1 is labeled an ORF, and its function is uncertain. The CDR3 is made up of 17 amino acids. With V trimmed by 7 bases and J by 0 bases, 12 bases remained unmatched. DNA for the CDR3: TGCGCCAGCACCCTACCAAGGACAGGTAACTCTGGAAACACCATATATTTT. This encodes CASTLPRTGNSGNTIYF.